The present T cell receptor beta chain was sequenced within a study of cytomegalovirus exposure and HLA in healthy donors. A multiplex PCR was run with 60 Vbeta primers and 13 Jbeta primers. Using immunoSEQ multiplex PCR, the repertoire was profiled, and TCRdb retains in-frame clones only, with some absent. The sample shows approximately 150,000 clones, around two thirds of them seen only once. Germline lookup yields CDR1 MDHEN and CDR2 SYDVKM. This CDR3 has 13 amino acids. V dropped 3 bases and J dropped 6 bases, with 11 bases sitting between them. On this clone itself: The antigen is not known.

Study outcomes and limitations: Some highly shared sequence variants likely arose as a pipeline artifact. Reported performance of the classifier showed diagnosis of cytomegalovirus status with high specificity and sensitivity. Later analysis identified a missense DCLRE1C variant that was linked to TCR beta V- and J-gene trimming.

The receptor was derived from a man between 25 and 39 years old in good health and CMV-seropositive. The source material was PBMCs. The chain has TRBV28 and TRBJ1-2; D is perhaps TRBD1 (6 bases). CDR3 amino acids: CASSLQGNHGYTF. CDR3 nucleotide sequence: TGTGCCAGCAGTTTGCAGGGGAATCATGGCTACACCTTC.